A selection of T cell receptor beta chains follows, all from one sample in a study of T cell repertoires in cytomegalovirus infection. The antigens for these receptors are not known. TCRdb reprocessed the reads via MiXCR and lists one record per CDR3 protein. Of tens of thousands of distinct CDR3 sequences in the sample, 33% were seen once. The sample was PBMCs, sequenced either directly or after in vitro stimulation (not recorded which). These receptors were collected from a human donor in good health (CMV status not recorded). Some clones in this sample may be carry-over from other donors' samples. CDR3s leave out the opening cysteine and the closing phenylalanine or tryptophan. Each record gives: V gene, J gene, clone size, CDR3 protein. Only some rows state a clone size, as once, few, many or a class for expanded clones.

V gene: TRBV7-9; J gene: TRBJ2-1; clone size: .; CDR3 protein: ASSFRTAYNEQF
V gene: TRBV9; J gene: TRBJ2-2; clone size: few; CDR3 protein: ASSVVTGGELF
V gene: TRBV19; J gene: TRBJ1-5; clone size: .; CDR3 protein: ASNLQSGTRQPQH
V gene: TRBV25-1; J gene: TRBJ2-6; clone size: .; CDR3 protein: ASSMGSGANVLT
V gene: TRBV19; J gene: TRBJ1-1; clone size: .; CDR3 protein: ASSTGGGTEAF
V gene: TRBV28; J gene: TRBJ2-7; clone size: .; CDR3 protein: ASSSSGQRFTYEQY
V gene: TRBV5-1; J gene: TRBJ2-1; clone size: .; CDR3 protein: ASTPGSWGGDEQF
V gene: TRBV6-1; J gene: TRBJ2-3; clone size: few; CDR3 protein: ASSEGGLAGGPGGTQY
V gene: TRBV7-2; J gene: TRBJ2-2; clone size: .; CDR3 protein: ASSKQGGDTGELF
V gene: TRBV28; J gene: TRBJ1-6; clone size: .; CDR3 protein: ASSSTRAGYNSPLH
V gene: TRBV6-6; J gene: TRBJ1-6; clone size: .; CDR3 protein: ASSSPTGDSSPLH
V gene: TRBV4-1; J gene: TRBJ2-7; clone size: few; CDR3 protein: ASSQDWGASYEQY
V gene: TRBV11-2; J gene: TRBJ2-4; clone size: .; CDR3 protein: ASSLRASGRVNIQY
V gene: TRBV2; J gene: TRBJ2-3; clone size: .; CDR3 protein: ASSEINANVVTDTQY
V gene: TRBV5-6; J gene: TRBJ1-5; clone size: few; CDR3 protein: ASSLSGGDQPQH
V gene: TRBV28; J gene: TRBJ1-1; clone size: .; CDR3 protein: ASSSQGMDTEAF
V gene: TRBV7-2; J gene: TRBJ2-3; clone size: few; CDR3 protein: ASRIPRTDTQY
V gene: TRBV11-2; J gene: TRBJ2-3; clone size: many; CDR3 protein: ASSSPSGADTQY
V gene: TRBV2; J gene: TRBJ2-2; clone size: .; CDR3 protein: ASRQDYTGELF
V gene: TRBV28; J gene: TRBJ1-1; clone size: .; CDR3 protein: ASTYPGDKNEAF
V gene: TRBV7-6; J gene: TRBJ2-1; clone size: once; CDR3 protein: ASSLALAGTYNEQF
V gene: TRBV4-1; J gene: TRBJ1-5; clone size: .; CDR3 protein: ASSQGVDRGNQPQH
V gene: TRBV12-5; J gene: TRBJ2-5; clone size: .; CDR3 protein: ASGVVSGTEVRETQY
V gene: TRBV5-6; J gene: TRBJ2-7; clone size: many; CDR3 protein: ASSSWGQGSYEQY
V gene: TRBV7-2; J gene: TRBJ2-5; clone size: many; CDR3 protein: ASSLARTIETQY
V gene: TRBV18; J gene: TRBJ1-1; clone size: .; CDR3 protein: ASSQQDLAEAF
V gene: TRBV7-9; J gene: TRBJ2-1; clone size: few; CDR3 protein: ASSSVGNILDEQF
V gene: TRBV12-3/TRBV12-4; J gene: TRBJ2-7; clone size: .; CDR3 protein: ASSTRDRSYEQY
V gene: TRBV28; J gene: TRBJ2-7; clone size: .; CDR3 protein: ASSYVLGTGGRDEQY
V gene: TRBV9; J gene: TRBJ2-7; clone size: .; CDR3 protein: ASSPGRSSYEQY
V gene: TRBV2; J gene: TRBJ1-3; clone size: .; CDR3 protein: ASRPLRNSGNTIY
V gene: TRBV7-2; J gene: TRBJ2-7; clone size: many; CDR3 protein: ASSFGTLGYEQY
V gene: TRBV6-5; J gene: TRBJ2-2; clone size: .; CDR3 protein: ASSYHDTGELF
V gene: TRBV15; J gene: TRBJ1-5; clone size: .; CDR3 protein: ATSREMVSNQPQH
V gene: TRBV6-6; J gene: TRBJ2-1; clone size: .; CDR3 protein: ASRTTETQIYNEQF
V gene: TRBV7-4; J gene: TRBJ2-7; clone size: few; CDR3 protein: ASSSRDGQQY
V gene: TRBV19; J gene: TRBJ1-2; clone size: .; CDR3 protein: ASSIARALGYGYT
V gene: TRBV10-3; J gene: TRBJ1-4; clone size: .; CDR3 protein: AISVRGEKLF
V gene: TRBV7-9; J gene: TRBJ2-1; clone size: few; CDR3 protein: ARGGAYNEQF
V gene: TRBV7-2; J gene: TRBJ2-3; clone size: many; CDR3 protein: ASSFSSLAGGPTDTQY
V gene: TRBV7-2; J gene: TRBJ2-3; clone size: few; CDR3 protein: ASSQSTDTQY
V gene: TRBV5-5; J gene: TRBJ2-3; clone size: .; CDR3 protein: ASSLDLGQGSSDTQY
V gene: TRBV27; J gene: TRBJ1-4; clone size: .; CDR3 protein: ASSRTGLNNEKLF
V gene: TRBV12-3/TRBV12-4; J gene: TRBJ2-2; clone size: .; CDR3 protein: ASRTGAPGELF
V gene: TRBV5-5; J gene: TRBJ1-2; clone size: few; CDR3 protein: ASSASGTYGYT
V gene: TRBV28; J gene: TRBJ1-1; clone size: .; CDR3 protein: ASEVWGQYTEAF
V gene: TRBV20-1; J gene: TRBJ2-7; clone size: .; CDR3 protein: SARERTAHYEQY
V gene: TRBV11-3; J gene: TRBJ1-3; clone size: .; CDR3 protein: ASSKGGLSGNTIY
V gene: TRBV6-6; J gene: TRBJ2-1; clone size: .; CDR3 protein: ASSPRQNHNEQF
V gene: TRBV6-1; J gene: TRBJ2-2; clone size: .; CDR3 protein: ASSESRLAGVPGELF
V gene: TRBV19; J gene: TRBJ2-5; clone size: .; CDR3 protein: ASSIDGTVQETQY
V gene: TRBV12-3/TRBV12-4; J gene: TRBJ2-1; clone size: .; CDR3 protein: ASRVAGEPLGNEQF
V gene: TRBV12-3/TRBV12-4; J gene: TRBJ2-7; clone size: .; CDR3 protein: ASTRWGGPRYEQY
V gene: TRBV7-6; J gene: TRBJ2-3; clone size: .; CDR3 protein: ASSPLSRGLATDTQY
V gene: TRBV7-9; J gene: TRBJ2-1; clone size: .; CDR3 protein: ASSLRDANEQF